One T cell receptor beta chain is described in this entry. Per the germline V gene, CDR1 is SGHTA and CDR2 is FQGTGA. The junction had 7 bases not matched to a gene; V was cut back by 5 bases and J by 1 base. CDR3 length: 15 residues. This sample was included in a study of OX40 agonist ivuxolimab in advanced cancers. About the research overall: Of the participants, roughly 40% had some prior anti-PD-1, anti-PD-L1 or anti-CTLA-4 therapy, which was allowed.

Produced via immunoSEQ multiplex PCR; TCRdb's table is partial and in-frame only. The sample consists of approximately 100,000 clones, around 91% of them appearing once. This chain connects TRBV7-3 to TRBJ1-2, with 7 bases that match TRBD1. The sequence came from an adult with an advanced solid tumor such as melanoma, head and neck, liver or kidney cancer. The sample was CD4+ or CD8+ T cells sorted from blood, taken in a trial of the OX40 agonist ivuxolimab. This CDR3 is CASSPGGTDNYGYTF. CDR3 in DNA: TGTGCCAGCAGCCCGGGAGGGACAGATAACTATGGCTACACCTTC.